This TCR beta chain stems from a study of T cell changes during pregnancy in multiple sclerosis. The germline gives CDR1 SQVTM, CDR2 ANQGSEA. Trimming pared 6 bases from V and 4 bases from J, leaving 19 bases between. This CDR3 region has 15 residues. The assay was immunoSEQ multiplex PCR, and TCRdb's table has in-frame clones only and misses some. Here the sample spans 100,000 to 130,000 clones, 92% being singletons. The sequence came from a female donor in good health, enrolled as a control in a pregnancy study. Sequencing used peripheral blood, obtained in the third trimester of pregnancy. J is TRBJ1-5 and V is TRBV29-1; D perhaps matches TRBD1 (5 bases). In DNA, the CDR3 is TGCAGCGTACAGGAGGGGAGGGGAGGTAATCAGCCCCAGCATTTT. It is translated as CSVQEGRGGNQPQHF.